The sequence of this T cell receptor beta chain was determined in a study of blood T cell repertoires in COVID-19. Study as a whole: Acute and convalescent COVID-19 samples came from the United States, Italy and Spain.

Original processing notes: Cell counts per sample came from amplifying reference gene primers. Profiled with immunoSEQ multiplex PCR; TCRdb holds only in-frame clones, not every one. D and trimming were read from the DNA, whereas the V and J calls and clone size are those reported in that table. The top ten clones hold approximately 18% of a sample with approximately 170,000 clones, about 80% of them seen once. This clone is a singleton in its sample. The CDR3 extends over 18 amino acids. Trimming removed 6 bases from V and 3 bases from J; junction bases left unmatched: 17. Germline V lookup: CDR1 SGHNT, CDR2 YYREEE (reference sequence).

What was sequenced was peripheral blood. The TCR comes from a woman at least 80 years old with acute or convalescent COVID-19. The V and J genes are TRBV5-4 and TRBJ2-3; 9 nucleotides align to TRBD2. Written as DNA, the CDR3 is TGTGCCAGCACCCCATTCGGGGGCGGGAGGGCCGTAACAGATACGCAGTATTTT. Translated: CASTPFGGGRAVTDTQYF. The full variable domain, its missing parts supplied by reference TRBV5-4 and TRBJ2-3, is ETGVTQSPTHLIKTRGQQVTLRCSSQSGHNTVSWYQQALGQGPQFIFQYYREEENGRGNFPPRFSGLQFPNYSSELNVNALELDDSALYLCASTPFGGGRAVTDTQYFGPGTRLTVL.